This TCR beta chain was recovered during a study of cytomegalovirus exposure and HLA in healthy donors. This clone appeared once. The germline CDR1 and CDR2 sequences are LNHDA and SQIVND (reference sequence). Trimming removed 5 bases from V and 3 bases from J; junction bases left unmatched: 6. The length of the CDR3 is 15 residues. This table comes from immunoSEQ multiplex PCR, and its TCRdb copy is limited to in-frame clones, with some not included. This table has about 250,000 clones, less than 90% appearing once. This rearrangement joins TRBV19 to TRBJ2-7; 11 positions agree with TRBD2. The material sequenced was PBMCs. This sequence originates from a man in his late teens or twenties in good health and CMV-seropositive. In nucleotides, the CDR3 is TGTGCCAGTAGTCATAGCGGGAGGGCCCGCTACGAGCAGTACTTC. Translating gives CASSHSGRARYEQYF. Full variable domain (outside the CDR3, taken from reference TRBV19 and TRBJ2-7): DGGITQSPKYLFRKEGQNVTLSCEQNLNHDAMYWYRQDPGQGLRLIYYSQIVNDFQKGDIAEGYSVSREKKESFPLTVTSAQKNPTAFYLCASSHSGRARYEQYFGPGTRLTVT.